This passage covers 3 T cell receptor beta chains from one sample sequenced in a study of blood T cell repertoires in COVID-19. The method was immunoSEQ multiplex PCR; TCRdb's version includes in-frame clones alone and lacks a portion of them. The repertoire holds roughly 80,000 clones, with around 88% as singletons. Input material: peripheral blood. Source of these receptors: a woman of 80 years or more with active or convalescent COVID-19.

This chain connects TRBV4-3 to TRBJ2-7; 8 nucleotides align to TRBD2. The CDR3 is made up of 17 amino acids. The J segment lost 1 base and the V segment lost 0 bases, leaving 8 bases of the junction unmatched. Germline V gene data show CDR1 as LGHNA and CDR2 as YSLEER. The CDR3 spells CASSQEFDRGGSYEQYF. DNA of the CDR3: TGCGCCAGCAGCCAAGAATTCGATCGGGGGGGATCCTACGAGCAGTACTTC.

The rearrangement links TRBV6-4 to TRBJ1-2; D gene uncertain. V was pared by 4 bases and J by 7 bases, with 22 bases between. The CDR3 contains 16 residues. Germline values: CDR1 MRHNA, CDR2 SNTAGT. The CDR3 loop reads CASSVSRKFGWSGYTF. CDR3 coding DNA: TGTGCCAGCAGTGTATCACGGAAATTTGGGTGGAGTGGCTACACCTTC.

The chain combines TRBV7-2 with TRBJ2-5; 14 bases match TRBD2. The junction had 8 bases not matched to a gene; V was cut back by 6 bases and J by 5 bases. Looked up from germline, CDR1 is SGHTA and CDR2 is FQGNSA. This CDR3 has 16 residues. CDR3: CASSPSRTSGRETQYF. DNA of the CDR3: TGTGCCAGCAGTCCTTCTAGGACTAGCGGGAGGGAGACCCAGTACTTC.